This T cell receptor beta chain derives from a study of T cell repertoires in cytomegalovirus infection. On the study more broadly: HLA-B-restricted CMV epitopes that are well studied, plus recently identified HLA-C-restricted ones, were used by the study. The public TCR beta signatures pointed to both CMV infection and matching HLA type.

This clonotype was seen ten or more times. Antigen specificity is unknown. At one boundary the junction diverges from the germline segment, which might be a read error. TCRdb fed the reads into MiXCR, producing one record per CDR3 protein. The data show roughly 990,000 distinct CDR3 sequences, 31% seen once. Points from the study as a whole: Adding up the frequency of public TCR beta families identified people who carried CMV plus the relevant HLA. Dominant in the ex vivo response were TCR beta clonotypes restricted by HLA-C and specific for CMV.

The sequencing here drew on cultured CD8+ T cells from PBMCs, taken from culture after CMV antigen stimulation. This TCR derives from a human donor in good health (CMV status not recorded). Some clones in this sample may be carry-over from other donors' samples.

CDR3 in DNA: TGTGCTAGCAGCTTAACGGTCGCGGGGGGGCCCGGTCATGAGCAGTTCTTC. The encoded protein is CASSLTVAGGPGHEQFF. The chain combines TRBV7-7 with TRBJ2-1; 9 bases map to TRBD2. This CDR3 spans 17 amino acids. Looked up from germline, CDR1 is SSHAT and CDR2 is FNYEAQ (reference sequence).